The clone carrying this T cell receptor beta chain has just a few counts. A much larger clone lies a single base off, so this may be a read error. The total RNA was obtained from whole blood that was not fractionated. This entry belongs to a study of human T cells and chemical hapten exposure. One entry per CDR3 protein, called by TCRdb with MiXCR from the 5' RACE reads. Among 110,000 to 150,000 distinct CDR3 sequences listed, 3.5% to 5% were seen once. V trimming: 4 bases; J trimming: 5 bases; junction bases outside the gene matches: 14. The CDR3 sequence is 16 residues long. Per germline, CDR1 SGHRS and CDR2 YFSETQ.

The TCR comes from a female donor in good health. This chain joins TRBV5-1 and TRBJ2-7, with 8 bases fitting TRBD2. The CDR3, as DNA: TGCGCCAGCAGCGCCGGACTAGCCGCAAGTAGGGACGAGCAGTACTTC. The encoded protein is CASSAGLAASRDEQYF.